What follows are 14 T cell receptor beta chains derived from one specimen sequenced in a study of blood T cell repertoires in COVID-19. Assay used: immunoSEQ multiplex PCR; TCRdb lists only in-frame clones, some missing. The sample contains more than 10,000 clones, 85% to 95% of which appear only once. Sequencing was performed on peripheral blood. The receptor source for this set is a woman in her 70s with active COVID-19.

Sample share makes this clone large (0.1 to 1%). CDR3 sequence: CASSQDKGVVNEKLFF. The CDR3 region has the DNA TGTGCCAGCAGCCAAGATAAGGGGGTGGTTAATGAAAAACTGTTTTTT. This chain joins TRBV4-2 and TRBJ1-4, with D tentatively TRBD1 (6 bases). The CDR3 has 16 residues. From germline, CDR1 is LGHNA and CDR2 YNFKEQ. Deletions cut 0 bases from V and 4 bases from J, with 12 bases between.

The rearrangement uses TRBV19 and TRBJ2-1, with TRBD2 matching 7 bases. Germline V gene data show CDR1 as LNHDA and CDR2 as SQIVND (reference sequence). The junction had 2 bases not matched to a gene; V was cut back by 6 bases and J by 6 bases. The length of the CDR3 is 12 residues. CDR3 nucleotide sequence: TGTGCCAGTAGCGGGGGGAGCAATGAGCAGTTCTTC. Translation gives CASSGGSNEQFF.

The genes are TRBV28 and TRBJ2-5; 12 bases match TRBD2. This CDR3 comprises 16 residues. Germline loops: CDR1 MDHEN, CDR2 SYDVKM. V lost 5 bases, J lost 6 bases, and 10 bases stayed unmatched. The CDR3 bases are TGTGCCAGCAGTCCCCTCGGACTAGCGGGACCGCAGACCCAGTACTTC. It specifies CASSPLGLAGPQTQYF.

The chain employs TRBV5-6 and TRBJ1-5; 11 nucleotides align to TRBD1. This CDR3 region has 15 residues. Germline CDR1 reads SGHDT; CDR2 reads YYEEEE. V was clipped by 4 bases and J by 6 bases; unmatched bases: 6. CDR3 sequence (DNA): TGTGCCAGCAGCGCCGGACAGGGGGCCGGTCAGCCCCAGCATTTT. Encoded protein: CASSAGQGAGQPQHF.

This clone was counted once. The chain joins TRBV18 to TRBJ1-4; D gene ambiguous. Germline V gene sequence: CDR1 KGHSH, CDR2 LQKENI. Deletions cut 4 bases from V and 5 bases from J, with 11 bases between. This CDR3 is built from 14 residues. CDR3 amino acids: CASSRSSQNEKLFF. CDR3 nucleotide sequence: TGTGCCAGCTCACGGAGTAGCCAGAATGAAAAACTGTTTTTT.

V usage is TRBV11-2 and J usage is TRBJ1-2; the match to TRBD1 covers 8 bases. The CDR3 is 15 residues long. Germline V lookup: CDR1 SGHAT, CDR2 FQNNGV. After removal of 6 bases from V and 7 bases from J, the junction contained 13 bases not matched to a gene. The CDR3: CASRPLGQGVRGYTF. The DNA of the CDR3 is TGTGCCAGCAGACCACTCGGACAGGGTGTTCGTGGCTACACCTTC.

For the CDR3, the DNA is TGTGCCAGCTCACAGGATCAAGCGGGAGGGCGTTTTTACTACGAGCAGTACTTC. Translation: CASSQDQAGGRFYYEQYF. The chain recombines TRBV18 with TRBJ2-7, with 10 bases that match TRBD2. The CDR3 covers 18 residues. Unmatched junction bases numbered 15, after V lost 4 bases and J lost 3 bases. Germline V gene data show CDR1 as KGHSH and CDR2 as LQKENI.

This sequence joins TRBV14 and TRBJ2-3; no clear D gene. This CDR3 has 13 residues. V was pared by 5 bases and J by 8 bases, with 14 bases between. CDR1 is SGHDN and CDR2 is FVKESK in the germline V gene. The CDR3 reads CASSATGFGTQYF. CDR3 in DNA: TGTGCCAGCAGCGCGACCGGGTTCGGTACGCAGTATTTT.

The V and J genes are TRBV19 and TRBJ2-2; D remains unclear. Trimming pared 3 bases from V and 3 bases from J, leaving 8 bases between. Germline lookup yields CDR1 LNHDA and CDR2 SQIVND (reference sequence). This CDR3 comprises 14 residues. The CDR3 is CASSMQIHTGELFF. The CDR3 nucleotides read TGTGCCAGTAGTATGCAGATCCACACCGGGGAGCTGTTTTTT.

This rearrangement joins TRBV6-2 or TRBV6-3 to TRBJ2-1; the match to TRBD2 covers 13 bases. V gave up 6 bases and J gave up 0 bases; unmatched junction bases: 5. The germline CDR1 and CDR2 sequences are MNHEY and SVGEGT. The CDR3 sequence is 17 residues long. The CDR3 DNA reads as TGTGCCAGCAGCCTCGGGACTAGCGGGAACTCCTACAATGAGCAGTTCTTC. Protein: CASSLGTSGNSYNEQFF.

This chain connects TRBV7-2 to TRBJ2-2; the D gene is possibly TRBD1 (6 bases). CDR1 is SGHTA, CDR2 FQGNSA, per germline. The CDR3 loop spans 16 amino acids. V lost 2 bases, J lost 4 bases, and 14 bases lay in between. The chain's CDR3 is CASSLLTGFSTGELFF. The CDR3 DNA follows: TGTGCCAGCAGCTTACTAACAGGGTTTAGCACCGGGGAGCTGTTTTTT.

The chain employs TRBV30 and TRBJ2-7, with a tentative D call TRBD1 (5 bases). Between the trimmed V and J ends, which lost 0 bases and 3 bases, there was a span of 6 bases. This CDR3 is 12 amino acids long. Per germline, CDR1 GTSNPN and CDR2 SVGIG (reference sequence). The CDR3 loop reads CAWSVRGYEQYF. The CDR3 nucleotides are TGTGCCTGGAGTGTTAGGGGCTACGAGCAGTACTTC.

V and J are TRBV3-1 (or the pseudogene TRBV3-2) and TRBJ1-6; 9 bases fit TRBD1. V lost 3 bases, J lost 5 bases, and 8 bases stayed unmatched. The germline V gene encodes CDR1 LGHDT and CDR2 YNNKEL (reference sequence). This CDR3 is 17 amino acids long. The DNA of the CDR3 is TGTGCCAGCAGCCACACAGACAGGGGGAAGGATAATTCACCCCTCCACTTT. Protein product: CASSHTDRGKDNSPLHF.

The V call is TRBV19, the J call TRBJ2-2; TRBD2 agrees at 7 bases. CDR1 is LNHDA and CDR2 is SQIVND in the germline V gene (reference sequence). V shed 7 bases and J 4 bases; nucleotides not matched to a gene: 18. CDR3 size: 18 residues. The CDR3 reads CASMTRNTSVSSTGELFF. Here the CDR3 DNA reads TGTGCCAGTATGACCCGAAACACTAGCGTTAGTAGCACCGGGGAGCTGTTTTTT.